This T cell receptor (beta chain) was found in a study of Ad26.COV2.S vaccination and SARS-CoV-2 variants. This sample's treatment: 15 to 20 received Ad26.COV2.S at low or high dose, single or two shots; a few received placebo; per-sample allocation not given. The samples date from day 63 after the first vaccine or placebo injection. Method: immunoSEQ multiplex PCR; TCRdb's copy keeps in-frame clones and lacks some. The sample shows more than 400,000 clones, roughly 91% of them seen only once. The CDR3 has 14 residues. The receptor comes from a person between 18 and 65 years old who received the Ad26.COV2.S COVID-19 vaccine or a placebo. The rearrangement joins TRBV21-1 to TRBJ2-3; the table's D call, TRBD2, has no DNA check behind it. TRBV21-1 is listed as a pseudogene. Source: peripheral blood, taken in a trial of Ad26.COV2.S vaccine versus placebo. CDR3 sequence: CASSKGSSADTQYF. CDR3 DNA: TGTGCCAGCAGCAAGGGATCTAGCGCAGATACGCAGTATTTT.